This passage covers 27 T cell receptor beta chains from one sample sequenced in a study of T cells in Graves' hyperthyroidism and ophthalmopathy. Amplification targeted TCR beta CDR3 regions from RNA transcripts. Carried out on the TCR CDR3, a first-round RT-PCR used the HTBI primer set. TCRdb reprocessed the multiplex PCR reads via MiXCR and lists one record per CDR3 protein. The sample has about 540,000 distinct CDR3 sequences, 35% to 55% seen once. What was sequenced was peripheral blood or thyroid tissue (not recorded which). Receptors originate from a woman aged 18-29 years with Graves' hyperthyroidism.

In its sample, this clonotype was seen a few times. An end of the junction does not agree with germline; a read error may underlie this. The chain recombines TRBV2 with TRBJ2-7; D is undetermined. Germline V gives CDR1 SNHLY, CDR2 FYNNEI. CDR3 size: 13 residues. The CDR3 is CASSEDAGREPYF. CDR3 sequence (DNA): TGTGCCAGCAGTGAAGACGCCGGGCGCGAGCCGTACTTC.

Only one count was recorded for this clonotype. J is TRBJ2-5 and V is TRBV7-2, with a weak D call TRBD1 (5 bases). This CDR3 region has 12 residues. The V and J ends lost 10 bases and 4 bases respectively, with 13 bases between them. Germline CDR1 SGHTA, CDR2 FQGNSA. CDR3 sequence: CATQPRGETQYF. The CDR3 DNA sequence: TGTGCCACCCAACCAAGGGGAGAGACCCAGTACTTC.

On this clonotype itself: This CDR3 is missing its conserved last phenylalanine or tryptophan, likely due to a read error. The DNA is omitted, as the CDR3 cannot be located on it reliably, and the CDR3 follows TCRdb's listing. The rearrangement links TRBV20-1 to TRBJ2-7; the D call of TRBD2 is as the table states it, not checked on the DNA. The germline CDR1 and CDR2 sequences are DFQATT and SNEGSKA (reference sequence). A total of 8 residues make up the CDR3, ends included. CDR3 residues: CSATGLAG.

The chain recombines TRBV11-1 with TRBJ2-7; 7 positions match TRBD1. Looked up from germline, CDR1 is SGHAT and CDR2 is FQDESV (reference sequence). Losses at the gene ends were 4 bases for V and 1 base for J; bases not matched to a gene: 16. The CDR3 totals 18 residues. The CDR3 here is CASSSTSRRQGFSYEQYF. CDR3 nucleotides: TGTGCCAGCAGCTCGACCTCACGTAGACAGGGATTTTCCTACGAGCAGTACTTC.

This clonotype was seen a handful of times. The gene calls are TRBV6-6 and TRBJ1-1, with D perhaps matching TRBD1 (6 bases). CDR3 length: 14 residues. Deletions cut 6 bases from V and 3 bases from J, with 14 bases between. Germline CDR1 is MNHNY and CDR2 is SVGAGI (reference sequence). CDR3 in DNA: TGTGCCAGCAGCACCAGAGGGGGGGACACTGAAGCTTTCTTT. Translation: CASSTRGGDTEAFF.

As concerns this clonotype: At one end the junction does not follow the germline gene, possibly because of a read error. The chain uses TRBV15 and TRBJ2-6, with D perhaps TRBD2 (5 bases). There are 13 residues in the CDR3. Looked up from germline, CDR1 is LNHNV and CDR2 is YYDKDF (reference sequence). CDR3 loop: CATSLGLPGAEAF. The CDR3 coding sequence is TGTGCCACCAGCCTTGGACTGCCGGGCGCTGAAGCTTTC.

This clonotype has just a few counts. The chain combines TRBV5-4 with TRBJ1-1, with a tentative D call TRBD1 (5 bases). The CDR3 length is 14 residues. From germline, CDR1 is SGHNT and CDR2 YYREEE (reference sequence). The V gene lost 4 bases and the J gene lost 6 bases, with 16 bases spanning the gap. This CDR3 is CASSPTGTEPEAFF. The CDR3 coding sequence is TGTGCCAGCAGCCCAACAGGAACAGAACCTGAAGCTTTCTTT.

This clonotype was seen only a few times. This chain links TRBV9 with TRBJ1-1; D gene ambiguous. From germline, CDR1 is SGDLS and CDR2 YYNGEE. The V end lost 5 bases, the J end lost 3 bases, and 8 bases lay between the germline ends. The CDR3 consists of 12 residues. CDR3 loop: CASRGLDTEAFF. DNA for the CDR3: TGTGCCAGCAGAGGGTTGGACACTGAAGCTTTCTTT.

This chain uses TRBV7-6 with TRBJ2-7; a possible D gene is TRBD2 (7 bases). The CDR3 contains 14 residues. Trimming stripped 5 bases from V and 5 bases from J, with 16 bases between. Germline CDR1 and CDR2: SGHVS and FNYEAQ. This CDR3 is CASSPSQGRDEQYF. DNA for the CDR3: TGTGCCAGCAGCCCATCCCAGGGGAGGGACGAGCAGTACTTC.

This sequence joins TRBV5-1 and TRBJ2-7; 7 positions match TRBD1. Trimming took 4 bases from V and 5 from J; bases not matched to a gene: 3. Germline V gene sequence: CDR1 SGHRS, CDR2 YFSETQ. The CDR3 totals 12 residues. As DNA, the CDR3 is TGCGCCAGCAGCGATGACAGGGACGAGCAGTACTTC. It translates to CASSDDRDEQYF.

On this clonotype itself: At one boundary the junction diverges from the germline segment, which might be a read error. V and J are TRBV10-1 and TRBJ1-2; TRBD1 matches at 8 bases. This CDR3 has 15 residues. CDR1 and CDR2 from the germline V gene are WNHNN and SYGVQD (reference sequence). The chain's CDR3 is CASSLAGQGNYSYTF. The CDR3 DNA follows: TGCGCCAGCAGCTTGGCCGGACAGGGCAACTATAGCTACACCTTC.

The gene calls are TRBV12-3 or TRBV12-4 and TRBJ1-1, with D possibly matching TRBD1 (5 bases). V lost 6 bases and J 2 bases, leaving 13 bases between the germline ends. This CDR3 contains 14 residues. The CDR3 bases are TGTGCCAGCAGCCGGGGCAGCCACAACACTGAAGCTTTCTTT. This encodes CASSRGSHNTEAFF.

V and J are TRBV20-1 and TRBJ2-7; D is perhaps TRBD2 (5 bases). In germline, CDR1 is DFQATT, CDR2 SNEGSKA (reference sequence). The CDR3 is 13 residues long. Trimming removed 6 bases at V and 7 bases at J, with 19 bases between. The CDR3 DNA sequence: TGCAGTGCCACTCTCCCCCTCACGGGAGAGCAGTACTTC. Translation: CSATLPLTGEQYF.

This clonotype was detected a few times. The chain recombines TRBV9 with TRBJ1-4; no reliable D call. V lost 0 bases and J 1 base, leaving 10 bases between the germline ends. The CDR3 is 16 amino acids. Germline V gene data show CDR1 as SGDLS and CDR2 as YYNGEE. The CDR3 spells CASSVGPGRTNEKLFF. DNA for the CDR3: TGTGCCAGCAGCGTAGGGCCCGGGAGAACTAATGAAAAACTGTTTTTT.

Concerning this clonotype itself: A much larger clone lies one base from this, so it may be a read error. This chain uses TRBV10-3 with TRBJ2-7; tentative D call: TRBD2 (6 bases). Trimming removed 1 base from V and 2 bases from J, with 9 bases in between. CDR3 length: 14 amino acids. Germline V gene data show CDR1 as ENHRY and CDR2 as SYGVKD. CDR3 in DNA: TGTGCCATCAGTGAGTGGGGCGGGACCTACGAGCAGTACTTC. Translation: CAISEWGGTYEQYF.

This clonotype was observed many times. The chain joins TRBV29-1 to TRBJ1-1; the D gene is possibly TRBD1 (5 bases). V lost 4 bases and J 1 base, leaving 19 bases between the germline ends. This CDR3 comprises 16 residues. Germline V gives CDR1 SQVTM, CDR2 ANQGSEA. The CDR3 region is CSVVPPWGRENTEAFF. Here the CDR3 DNA reads TGCAGCGTTGTCCCACCATGGGGCAGGGAGAACACTGAAGCTTTCTTT.

The rearrangement joins TRBV19 to TRBJ2-7; the D gene is possibly TRBD1 (5 bases). The CDR3 extends over 16 amino acids. The germline V gene has CDR1 LNHDA and CDR2 SQIVND (reference sequence). Deletions cut 4 bases from V and 1 base from J, with 17 bases between. In DNA, the CDR3 is TGTGCCAGTAGTAGGGCAGGACAAGGGGCATCCTACGAGCAGTACTTC. This translates into CASSRAGQGASYEQYF.

The chain has TRBV4-2 and TRBJ1-5, with D possibly being TRBD1 (6 bases). The CDR3 totals 16 residues. Germline V gene sequence: CDR1 LGHNA, CDR2 YNFKEQ. V was cut by 0 bases and J by 5 bases, with 14 bases left in between. CDR3 protein: CASSQDLGDTYQPQHF. CDR3 nucleotide sequence: TGTGCCAGCAGCCAAGATCTGGGGGACACTTATCAGCCCCAGCATTTT.

The chain carries TRBV24-1 and TRBJ2-5, with D tentatively TRBD1 or TRBD2 (5 bases each). The CDR3 has 14 residues. Trimming removed 7 bases from V and 10 bases from J, with 21 bases in between. Germline CDR1 KGHDR, CDR2 SFDVKD. The CDR3 spells CATSVVGDVVIQYF. The CDR3, as DNA: TGTGCCACCAGCGTTGTGGGGGACGTCGTGATCCAGTACTTC.

This clonotype was counted only a few times. V and J are TRBV2 and TRBJ2-5, with D tentatively TRBD1 (5 bases). The germline CDR1 and CDR2 sequences are SNHLY and FYNNEI. The CDR3 is 13 residues long. V lost 8 bases and J 3 bases, leaving 13 bases between the germline ends. CDR3 nucleotide sequence: TGTGCCAGCTCACCGTTCAGGGAAGAGACCCAGTACTTC. Translating gives CASSPFREETQYF.

This clonotype was seen a single time. The chain uses TRBV9 and TRBJ2-5; D unclear. CDR3 length equals 11 residues. V was pared by 8 bases and J by 0 bases, with 5 bases between. Per germline, CDR1 SGDLS and CDR2 YYNGEE. CDR3: CARLYQETQYF. CDR3 bases: TGTGCCAGGCTATACCAAGAGACCCAGTACTTC.

The chain recombines TRBV29-1 with TRBJ2-7; TRBD2 aligns across 12 bases. The germline V gene encodes CDR1 SQVTM and CDR2 ANQGSEA. There are 12 residues in the CDR3. CDR3 sequence (DNA): TGCAGTCCGGGACTAGCGGGCGCCGAGCAGTACTTC. As protein: CSPGLAGAEQYF.

The chain couples TRBV29-1 to TRBJ1-1; D unclear. The CDR3 consists of 12 residues. CDR1 is SQVTM, CDR2 ANQGSEA, per germline. With 1 base removed from V and 4 bases from J, the gap between germline ends came to 7 bases. The CDR3 spells CSVEGVGTEAFF. In nucleotides, the CDR3 is TGCAGCGTTGAAGGGGTCGGCACTGAAGCTTTCTTT.

The sample holds one count of this clonotype. This rearrangement joins TRBV10-3 to TRBJ1-1; no firm D call. The germline CDR1 and CDR2 sequences are ENHRY and SYGVKD. Trimming took off 4 bases at V and 3 bases at J, with 9 bases between the two ends. This CDR3 has 13 amino acids. CDR3 in amino acids: CAISAGLDTEAFF. The CDR3 bases are TGTGCCATCAGTGCCGGGCTGGACACTGAAGCTTTCTTT.

The V gene is TRBV24-1, the J gene TRBJ2-2; D uncertain. The germline V gene has CDR1 KGHDR and CDR2 SFDVKD. The CDR3 is 16 amino acids. V was shortened by 1 base and J by 1 base, with 9 bases between the two germline ends. This chain's CDR3 is CATSDLDGQNTGELFF. The CDR3 nucleotides are TGTGCCACCAGTGATTTAGACGGCCAGAACACCGGGGAGCTGTTTTTT.

Points on this clonotype: A much larger clone lies one base from this, so it may be a read error. The chain recombines TRBV7-9 with TRBJ2-5, with 7 positions matching TRBD1. The CDR3 runs to 14 residues. Germline loops: CDR1 SEHNR, CDR2 FQNEAQ (reference sequence). The V and J ends lost 4 bases and 7 bases, in that order; junction bases with no gene match: 9. As DNA, the CDR3 is TGTGCCAGCAGCTCTCCTACAGGGGAAGTGACCCAGTACTTC. This gives the protein CASSSPTGEVTQYF.

CDR3 residues: CASRRGGRETQYF. For the CDR3, the DNA is TGTGCCAGCAGACGGGGCGGCAGAGAGACCCAGTACTTC. J is TRBJ2-5 and V is TRBV2, with D perhaps assigned TRBD1 or TRBD2 (5 bases each). CDR1 and CDR2 (germline): SNHLY, FYNNEI. The CDR3 totals 13 residues. Trimming took 6 bases from V and 4 from J, leaving 12 bases between them.